The subject of this entry is one T cell receptor beta chain. Its antigen is not yet known. Per-base qualities were not stored, and no clone one base away is much larger. The data were obtained in a study of shared clonotypes between healthy human individuals (dated by TCRdb to about 2020). For context, the study as a whole: A couple of women and a few men aged 18 to 49 years were included in the cohort. For each donor, CD4 naive and CD4 memory were each given three plates, CD8 naive was given two plates, and CD8 memory was given one plate. Blood TCR repertoires of five healthy adults were deeply sequenced to estimate repertoire size and the extent of clonotype sharing between individuals. To increase sequencing depth and limit assay-specific biases, different laboratories used diverse techniques to prepare libraries and sequence TCR repertoires. Leukapheresis yielded between about 0.85 and 10 billion PBMCs per donor.

The donors were healthy, HIV-negative adults with no recently reported acute infections or vaccinations. Every donor was a Caucasian adult living in Nashville, Tennessee, USA. CD4+ T cells were enriched by magnetic negative selection, after which naive cells were positively selected on CD45RA and the negative fraction was taken as the memory subset. After blood collection by leukapheresis, PBMCs were isolated using Ficoll-Histopaque density gradient centrifugation and then cryopreserved in the vapor phase of liquid nitrogen. Analytical flow cytometry was used to check the purity and quantity of every magnetically sorted T cell population. From each sorted fraction, genomic DNA was isolated and quantified by UV absorbance on a Nanodrop 2000c. V and J are truncated by 7 bases and 0 bases respectively, leaving an intervening sequence of 13 bases. There are 15 amino acids in the CDR3, from cysteine to phenylalanine inclusive. Only CDR3 DNA is held: 45 bases, read in frame from base 1. Sequences MDHEN (CDR1) and SYDVKM (CDR2) are obtained from the germline V gene.

What the research found in general, with its limitations: Pairwise subsampling indicated that sequencing depth was expected to affect the degree of clonotype sharing among donors. Around 5% of naive CD4, approximately 3.7% of naive CD8, about 2.5% of memory CD4, and 0.35% to 0.4% of memory CD8 clonotypes were shared across a few donors. The small number of donors limited the genetic and exposure-history diversity represented. Even with the large sequencing depth, rarefaction of the sorted-subset datasets indicated that sequencing was incomplete. Sampling was restricted to blood, and TCR repertoires in tissue are likely to differ from TCR repertoires in blood. Compared with non-shared clonotypes, the clonotypes found in all four sorted-subset donors had higher generation probabilities. Estimated clonotype richness was generally larger for naive than for memory subsets.

TCR CDR3 regions were amplified from genomic DNA by multiplex PCR using the deep immunoSEQ assay. Extracted genomic DNA from each cell subset was distributed evenly across all wells of several immunoSEQ 96-well plates, and each plate was treated as a replicate. For sorted subsets, about 200 ng genomic DNA, equal to 25,000 to 35,000 T cell genomes, was loaded into each replicate PCR. The purified libraries were quantified using a Qubit 3.0 fluorometer, sized with a Bioanalyzer 2100, and then quantified again using the KAPA Library Quantification kit. Every immunoSEQ 96-well plate was sequenced on a separate single-read 150-cycle Illumina NextSeq 550 flow cell. As for the authors' bioinformatics: Because the immunoSEQ output included only junctional sequences and no quality scores, the filtering could not be the same as the filtering used for full-length reads. To assign V/J genes and CDR3, sequences were annotated against IMGT germline references using PyIR, a Python wrapper for IgBLAST v1.9. Any read was removed if the V/J assignment was weak (E-value above 1e-6), the CDR3 was missing, or the read contained stop codons, out-of-frame junctions, or ambiguous translated residues. A V3J clonotype was defined by an identical inferred V gene, J gene, and CDR3 amino acid sequence. The percentage overlap between two repertoires was calculated by dividing the number of shared unique clonotypes by the size of the smaller repertoire. Three approaches were used to assess repertoire richness: RTK rarefaction, the Chao1 estimator, and Recon v2.1 estimates of unobserved clonotypes. OLGA was used to compute generation probabilities for all TCRbeta clonotypes that the gDNA method yielded from a few donors. The table comes from immuneACCESS by way of TCRdb, which keeps in-frame sequences with V and J called. Part of the clones is missing from these tables; in studies checked, under half for an unresolved V gene and the rest for unknown reasons. V and J calls and clone size are as listed in that table; D and trimming were resolved from the DNA. The sample table lists about 2.4 million clones, under 95% of them with a count of one. The ten largest clonotypes hold 0.35% to 0.45% of the sample.

Here the chain combines TRBV28 and TRBJ1-3, with no confident D gene call. The sample consisted of naive CD4+ T cells from PBMCs. The cell subset or site label here, explained by the study, means: CD45RA+ positively selected. This clonotype originated in a man aged 18-30 years in good health. Some clones in this sample may be carry-over from other donors' samples. For the CDR3, the sequence is CASIREGHSGNTIYF. The DNA sequence reads TGTGCCAGCATCCGCGAAGGCCACTCTGGAAACACCATATATTTT.